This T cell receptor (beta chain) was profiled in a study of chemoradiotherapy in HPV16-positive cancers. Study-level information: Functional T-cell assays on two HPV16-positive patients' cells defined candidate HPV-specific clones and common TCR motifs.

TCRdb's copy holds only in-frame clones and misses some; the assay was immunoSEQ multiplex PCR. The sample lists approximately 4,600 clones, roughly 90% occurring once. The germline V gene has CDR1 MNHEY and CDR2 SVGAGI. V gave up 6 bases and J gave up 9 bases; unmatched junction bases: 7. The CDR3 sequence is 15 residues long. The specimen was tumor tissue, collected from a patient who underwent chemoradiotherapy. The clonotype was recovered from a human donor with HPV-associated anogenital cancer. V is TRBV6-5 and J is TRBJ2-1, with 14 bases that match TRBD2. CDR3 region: CASSRGLAGGSEQFF. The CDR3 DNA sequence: TGTGCCAGCAGCCGTGGACTAGCGGGAGGCTCTGAGCAGTTCTTC.